This T cell receptor (beta chain) comes out of a study of blood T cell repertoires in COVID-19. In the source study's methods: Reference gene primer amplification gave nucleated cell count estimates. The method was immunoSEQ multiplex PCR; TCRdb's version includes in-frame clones alone and lacks a portion of them. The V and J calls and clone size come from that table; D and trimming were worked out from the DNA. The sample has under 300,000 clones, about nine tenths seen once. This clone was seen a single time. Sequencing was carried out using PBMCs or T cells enriched from blood (not recorded which). The TCR comes from a woman aged 40 to 50 with acute COVID-19.

CDR3 in amino acids: CAISAAGGPPDTQYF. The CDR3 bases are TGTGCCATCAGTGCAGCGGGGGGGCCCCCAGATACGCAGTATTTT. The chain is built from TRBV10-3 and TRBJ2-3, with TRBD2 matching 10 bases. Trimming took 4 bases from V and 4 from J; bases not matched to a gene: 5. The V gene's germline CDR1 is ENHRY and CDR2 SYGVKD. The CDR3 runs 15 residues.